One sample yielded the 4 T cell receptor beta chains listed below, sequenced in a study of shared clonotypes between healthy human individuals. TCRdb's copy holds only in-frame clones and misses some; the assay was immunoSEQ multiplex PCR. The sample holds 470,000 or so clones, roughly 80% seen once. The sequenced sample was PBMCs. These receptors originate from a middle-aged woman in good health. Some clones in this sample may be carry-over from other donors' samples.

This chain uses TRBV27 with TRBJ2-5; the D gene could be TRBD1 or TRBD2 (5 bases each). Germline lookup yields CDR1 MNHEY and CDR2 SMNVEV (reference sequence). Trimming left V 5 bases short and J 0 bases short, with 10 bases between. This CDR3 is built from 14 residues. Here the CDR3 reads CASSTWGYQETQYF. CDR3 DNA: TGTGCCAGCAGTACCTGGGGGTACCAAGAGACCCAGTACTTC.

The V and J genes are TRBV14 and TRBJ2-3; possibly TRBD2 for D (6 bases). CDR3 length: 15 residues. V was shortened by 0 bases and J by 3 bases, with 10 bases between the two germline ends. Germline CDR1 SGHDN, CDR2 FVKESK. The CDR3 bases are TGTGCCAGCAGCCAAGATTGGAGGGTTACAGATACGCAGTATTTT. Its translation is CASSQDWRVTDTQYF.

This chain uses TRBV28 with TRBJ1-5; TRBD1 might be the D (5 bases). This CDR3 is 15 amino acids long. CDR1 and CDR2 from the germline V gene are MDHEN and SYDVKM. With 1 base removed from V and 0 bases from J, the gap between germline ends came to 7 bases. Written as DNA, the CDR3 is TGTGCCAGCAGTTTATCAGACAGTAGCAATCAGCCCCAGCATTTT. Its translation is CASSLSDSSNQPQHF.

This clone was seen only once. A read error may produce the germline difference seen at one junction end. The chain couples TRBV5-1 to TRBJ2-1; TRBD2 aligns across 10 bases. Per the germline V gene, CDR1 is SGHRS and CDR2 is YFSETQ. The CDR3 contains 13 residues. The CDR3 DNA is TGCGCCAGCAGCTTGAGACTAGCGGGTTCCCCCCTCTTC. It codes for CASSLRLAGSPLF.